These T cell receptor beta chains were read from a single sample in a study of CD8 T cells in ankylosing spondylitis. MiXCR, applied by TCRdb to the 5' RACE reads, yields one record per CDR3 protein. The table includes hundreds of thousands of distinct CDR3 sequences, about 24% detected once. Sequencing was carried out using blood, either unsorted or a sorted T cell fraction (not recorded which). The receptors come from a male donor with ankylosing spondylitis. Each CDR3 is given with its conserved first and last residue. D genes are given only for firm matches. Only part of the rows carry a size: once, few, many, or a class if the clone is expanded.

size,D,J,V,CDR3,DNA
.,.,TRBJ2-5,TRBV4-2,CASSQAGRYQETQYF,TGTGCCAGCAGCCAAGCGGGCAGGTACCAAGAGACCCAGTACTTC
.,TRBD1,TRBJ1-4,TRBV6-1,CASRPTGGDEKLFF,TGTGCCAGCCGCCCGACAGGGGGCGATGAAAAACTGTTTTTT
few,.,TRBJ1-5,TRBV20-1,CSASEQGLQPQHF,TGCAGTGCTTCCGAGCAGGGGTTACAGCCCCAGCATTTT
.,.,TRBJ1-2,TRBV20-1,CSAAIGGIYGYTF,TGCAGTGCTGCCATTGGGGGGATCTATGGCTACACCTTC
.,.,TRBJ2-1,TRBV29-1,CSVDDTYNEQFF,TGCAGCGTGGACGACACTTACAATGAGCAGTTCTTC
few,TRBD2,TRBJ2-4,TRBV12-3/TRBV12-4,CASSSLAGPLTKNIQYF,TGTGCCAGCAGTTCTCTAGCGGGTCCCTTAACCAAAAACATTCAGTACTTC
.,.,TRBJ2-5,TRBV4-1,CASSQQGLRGSLSSGQETQYF,TGCGCCAGCAGCCAGCAAGGGTTGCGGGGCTCGCTGAGTAGCGGACAAGAGACCCAGTACTTC
.,.,TRBJ2-1,TRBV10-3,CAISGPETDEQFF,TGTGCCATCAGTGGGCCGGAGACAGATGAGCAGTTCTTC
.,.,TRBJ1-3,TRBV20-1,CSASRDTGPGNTIYF,TGCAGTGCCTCGAGGGACACAGGACCTGGAAACACCATATATTTT
.,.,TRBJ1-1,TRBV3-1,CASNDPGENTEAFF,TGTGCCAGCAACGACCCAGGGGAGAACACTGAAGCTTTCTTT
few,.,TRBJ1-6,TRBV12-3/TRBV12-4,CASSLDAGVSPLHF,TGTGCCAGCAGTTTAGATGCAGGGGTTTCACCCCTCCACTTT
.,.,TRBJ2-3,TRBV5-1,CASSIARRSTDTQYF,TGCGCCAGCAGTATAGCCCGGAGGAGCACAGATACGCAGTATTTT
few,.,TRBJ1-2,TRBV20-1,CSAPEGVNYGYTF,TGCAGTGCCCCGGAGGGTGTGAACTATGGCTACACCTTC
.,.,TRBJ1-1,TRBV28,CASREGGRRAEAFF,TGTGCCAGCAGAGAAGGGGGGAGAAGGGCTGAAGCTTTCTTT
.,.,TRBJ1-2,TRBV11-3,CASTSPGGYGYTF,TGTGCCAGCACCTCCCCCGGCGGGTATGGCTACACCTTC
.,.,TRBJ2-7,TRBV4-2,CASSQVGQMLEQYF,TGTGCCAGCAGCCAAGTTGGTCAAATGTTAGAGCAGTACTTC
few,.,TRBJ2-1,TRBV20-1,CSASHYNEQFF,TGCAGTGCTAGCCACTACAATGAGCAGTTCTTC
.,TRBD2,TRBJ2-5,TRBV29-1,CSVVEGGHGETQYF,TGCAGCGTTGTCGAGGGAGGGCATGGTGAGACCCAGTACTTC
.,TRBD1,TRBJ1-4,TRBV24-1,CATSDSGTGDEKLFF,TGTGCCACCAGTGATTCCGGGACAGGGGATGAAAAACTGTTTTTT
few,TRBD1,TRBJ2-2,TRBV11-2,CASTSPRTGNTGELFF,TGTGCCAGCACCTCACCCCGGACAGGGAACACCGGGGAGCTGTTTTTT
.,.,TRBJ2-5,TRBV5-5,CASRMKGEETQYF,TGTGCCAGCAGAATGAAGGGGGAAGAGACCCAGTACTTC
few,TRBD1,TRBJ1-2,TRBV29-1,CSGLTGTGYGYTF,TGCAGCGGTTTAACCGGGACAGGTTATGGCTACACCTTC
once,TRBD1,TRBJ1-1,TRBV20-1,CSALGQVDTEAFF,TGCAGTGCTCTCGGACAGGTTGACACTGAAGCTTTCTTT
.,TRBD2,TRBJ2-1,TRBV5-1,CASSLATSGGDEQFF,TGCGCCAGCAGCTTGGCTACTAGCGGGGGCGATGAGCAGTTCTTC
.,.,TRBJ1-1,TRBV20-1,CSAREVETEAFF,TGCAGTGCTAGAGAGGTAGAGACTGAAGCTTTCTTT
.,.,TRBJ1-1,TRBV10-3,CAIRTADYPGTEAFF,TGTGCCATCAGAACTGCGGACTATCCAGGGACTGAAGCTTTCTTT
.,.,TRBJ1-1,TRBV5-1,CASSPDRMNTEAFF,TGCGCCAGCAGCCCCGACAGAATGAACACTGAAGCTTTCTTT
.,.,TRBJ2-1,TRBV10-2,CASSVESFASSYNEQFF,TGCGCCAGCAGTGTTGAGTCCTTCGCTAGCTCCTACAATGAGCAGTTCTTC
.,.,TRBJ2-1,TRBV3-1,CASSQGGVSHNEQFF,TGTGCCAGCAGCCAAGGCGGGGTATCTCACAATGAGCAGTTCTTC
few,TRBD1,TRBJ2-2,TRBV29-1,CSVGGQRNTGELFF,TGCAGCGTTGGGGGACAGAGGAACACCGGGGAGCTGTTTTTT
.,.,TRBJ1-1,TRBV12-5,CASGLSGNTEAFF,TGTGCTAGTGGTTTGTCAGGGAACACTGAAGCTTTCTTT
few,.,TRBJ2-2,TRBV5-1,CASSFGSPNTGELFF,TGCGCCAGCAGCTTTGGAAGTCCGAACACCGGGGAGCTGTTTTTT
.,.,TRBJ2-1,TRBV5-6,CASSFRGELNYGEQFF,TGTGCCAGCAGCTTCCGTGGGGAGTTGAATTACGGTGAGCAGTTCTTC
few,.,TRBJ1-1,TRBV5-1,CASSPGGGPNTEAFF,TGCGCCAGCAGCCCCGGTGGGGGGCCGAACACTGAAGCTTTCTTT
few,.,TRBJ1-2,TRBV6-2/TRBV6-3,CASSLGGLYGYTF,TGTGCCAGCAGCCTCGGGGGACTCTATGGCTACACCTTC
once,.,TRBJ2-7,TRBV20-1,CSARVTEYEQYF,TGCAGTGCTAGGGTGACAGAGTACGAGCAGTACTTC
few,.,TRBJ1-1,TRBV24-1,CATRSGTLNTEAFF,TGTGCCACCAGGTCCGGGACGTTGAACACTGAAGCTTTCTTT
few,.,TRBJ2-1,TRBV5-1,CASSLELRNEQFF,TGCGCCAGCAGCTTAGAGCTGCGCAATGAGCAGTTCTTC
.,.,TRBJ1-5,TRBV12-3/TRBV12-4,CASDKSGFYSNQPQHF,TGTGCCAGCGACAAATCGGGGTTTTATAGCAATCAGCCCCAGCATTTT
few,TRBD1,TRBJ1-6,TRBV5-1,CASSLSLGTADSPLHF,TGCGCCAGCAGCTTGTCCCTCGGGACAGCGGATTCACCCCTCCACTTT
.,TRBD2,TRBJ2-1,TRBV5-1,CASSLAGGWEQFF,TGCGCCAGCAGCTTGGCGGGGGGATGGGAGCAGTTCTTC
few,TRBD2,TRBJ2-5,TRBV20-1,CSAPLAGQETQYF,TGCAGTGCCCCCTTAGCGGGCCAAGAGACCCAGTACTTC
.,.,TRBJ2-3,TRBV11-3,CASRTDTQYF,TGTGCCAGCAGGACAGATACGCAGTATTTT
many,TRBD2,TRBJ2-4,TRBV27,CASSRGTSGSWNIQYF,TGTGCCAGCAGCAGGGGGACTAGCGGGAGTTGGAACATTCAGTACTTC
.,.,TRBJ1-1,TRBV12-3/TRBV12-4,CASSSTGKSTFF,TGTGCCAGCAGTAGCACAGGGAAATCGACTTTCTTT
.,.,TRBJ1-1,TRBV20-1,CSARDRGPTEAFF,TGCAGTGCTAGAGATCGGGGGCCCACTGAAGCTTTCTTT
few,TRBD1,TRBJ1-5,TRBV2,CASTTGQGAGQPQHF,TGTGCCAGCACCACGGGACAGGGGGCGGGTCAGCCCCAGCATTTT
.,.,TRBJ2-3,TRBV5-1,CASSLPSSASTDTQYF,TGCGCCAGCAGCTTGCCTAGTTCGGCCTCCACAGATACGCAGTATTTT
few,.,TRBJ1-4,TRBV5-1,CASSLALGWEKLFF,TGCGCCAGCAGCTTGGCGTTGGGTTGGGAAAAACTGTTTTTT
few,.,TRBJ2-5,TRBV29-1,CSVEGSGETQYF,TGCAGCGTTGAAGGCTCGGGGGAGACCCAGTACTTC
.,.,TRBJ2-3,TRBV5-6,CASSSRGLTDTQYF,TGTGCCAGCAGCTCCAGAGGACTCACAGATACGCAGTATTTT
.,TRBD2,TRBJ2-1,TRBV20-1,CSARGWTSGNEQFF,TGCAGTGCTAGGGGTTGGACTAGCGGAAATGAGCAGTTCTTC
.,.,TRBJ2-5,TRBV5-1,CASSLALLQLQETQYF,TGCGCCAGCAGCTTGGCTTTACTACAGTTACAAGAGACCCAGTACTTC
.,TRBD2,TRBJ2-3,TRBV5-1,CASSLALAGGSDTQYF,TGCGCCAGCAGCTTGGCGCTAGCGGGAGGGTCAGATACGCAGTATTTT